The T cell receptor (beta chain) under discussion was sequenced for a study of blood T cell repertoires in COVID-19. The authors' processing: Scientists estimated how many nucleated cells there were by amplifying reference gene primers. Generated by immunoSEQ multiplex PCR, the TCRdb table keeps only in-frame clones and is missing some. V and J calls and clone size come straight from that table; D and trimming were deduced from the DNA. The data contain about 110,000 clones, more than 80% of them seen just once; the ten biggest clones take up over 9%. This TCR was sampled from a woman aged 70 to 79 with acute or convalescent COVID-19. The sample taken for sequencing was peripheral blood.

The CDR3 DNA sequence: TGTGCCAGCAGCTTAAGAGTCGGGACAGGACAAGAGACCCAGTACTTC. It encodes CASSLRVGTGQETQYF. V is TRBV7-2 and J is TRBJ2-5, with TRBD1 identical over 8 bases. The trim removed 2 bases at V and 2 bases at J, leaving 7 bases unmatched. CDR1 is SGHTA, CDR2 FQGNSA, per germline. The CDR3 has 16 residues.